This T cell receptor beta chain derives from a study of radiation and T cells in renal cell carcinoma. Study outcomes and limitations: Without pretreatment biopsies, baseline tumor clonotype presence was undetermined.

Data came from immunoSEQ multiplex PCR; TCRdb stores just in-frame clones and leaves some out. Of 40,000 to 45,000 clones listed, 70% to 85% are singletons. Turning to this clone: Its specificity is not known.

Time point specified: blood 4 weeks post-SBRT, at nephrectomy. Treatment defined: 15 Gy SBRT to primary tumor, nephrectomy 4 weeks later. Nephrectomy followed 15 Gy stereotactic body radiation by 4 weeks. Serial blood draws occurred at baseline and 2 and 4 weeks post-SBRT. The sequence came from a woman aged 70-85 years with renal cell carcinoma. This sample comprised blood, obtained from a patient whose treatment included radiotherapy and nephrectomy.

CDR3 in amino acids: CASSQATGAPGEAFF. As DNA, the CDR3 is TGTGCCAGCTCACAGGCGACAGGGGCCCCGGGTGAAGCTTTCTTT. The chain links TRBV18 to TRBJ1-1; TRBD1 agrees at 8 bases. Germline CDR1 reads KGHSH; CDR2 reads LQKENI. V lost 4 bases to trimming and J lost 7 bases; unmatched junction nucleotides: 11. This CDR3 region has 15 residues.